This entry lists 10 T cell receptor beta chains sequenced from one sample in a study of cytomegalovirus exposure and HLA in healthy donors (dated by TCRdb to between 2016 and 2019). The protocol used for the library was the immunoSEQ multiplex PCR assay. The multiplex PCR relied on a mix of 60 forward primers for TCR Vbeta segments and 13 reverse primers for TCR Jbeta segments. TCRdb retrieved this table from immuneACCESS and kept in-frame rearrangements only. Not all clones are present; in checked studies, unresolved V genes account for under half, and no reason is known for the remainder. The sample table holds about 210,000 clones, of which roughly four fifths were seen once. The top ten hold roughly 10% of the sample. Sequencing was done on a sample of PBMCs. These receptors were taken from a woman in her forties or fifties in good health and CMV-seropositive.

The chain carries TRBV6-5 and TRBJ1-1; D gene uncertain. The CDR3 extends over 14 amino acids. Trimming shortened V by 6 bases and J by 0 bases, and 11 bases separated the two germline ends. Germline V gene lookup returns CDR1 MNHEY and CDR2 SVGAGI. The CDR3 nucleotides read TGTGCCAGCAGGCCGGGGTACCTGAACACTGAAGCTTTCTTT. Protein product: CASRPGYLNTEAFF.

The chain employs TRBV9 and TRBJ2-3; 12 bases are shared with TRBD2. CDR1 and CDR2 (germline): SGDLS, YYNGEE. There are 16 residues in the CDR3. The trim removed 4 bases at V and 0 bases at J, leaving 3 bases unmatched. The CDR3 DNA reads TGTGCCAGCAGCACCGGGACTAGCGGGAGCACAGATACGCAGTATTTT. The encoded protein is CASSTGTSGSTDTQYF.

The CDR3 nucleotides are TGTGCCAGCAGGGACAACTCTGGAAACACCATATATTTT. This sequence encodes CASRDNSGNTIYF. V usage is TRBV2 and J usage is TRBJ1-3; TRBD1 might be the D (5 bases). The CDR3 contains 13 residues. Trimming stripped 6 bases from V and 0 bases from J, with 6 bases between. CDR1 SNHLY and CDR2 FYNNEI come from the germline V gene.

This clone was picked up a small number of times. The chain recombines TRBV6-6 with TRBJ2-2; the match to TRBD2 covers 7 bases. Per germline, CDR1 MNHNY and CDR2 SVGAGI (reference sequence). Trimming took 2 bases from V and 2 from J; bases not matched to a gene: 2. The CDR3 has 15 amino acids. CDR3 DNA sequence: TGTGCCAGCAGTTACGGGGGGGTAAACACCGGGGAGCTGTTTTTT. Its translation is CASSYGGVNTGELFF.

About this clone itself: Other DNA sequences of this sample code for an identical CDR3. The chain joins TRBV19 to TRBJ2-7; no definite D call. Trimming pared 5 bases from V and 1 base from J, leaving 9 bases between. CDR1 LNHDA and CDR2 SQIVND come from the germline V gene (reference sequence). This CDR3 is built from 13 residues. The CDR3 DNA reads as TGTGCCAGTAGTTCCGGGTTGTCCTACGAGCAGTACTTC. This sequence encodes CASSSGLSYEQYF.

The rearrangement joins TRBV7-9 to TRBJ1-5, with D possibly matching TRBD1 (5 bases). V lost 4 bases and J lost 2, with 15 bases in between. The CDR3 has 16 residues. Germline V gene data show CDR1 as SEHNR and CDR2 as FQNEAQ (reference sequence). Here the CDR3 reads CASSSTEGVGNQPQHF. The CDR3 DNA sequence: TGTGCCAGCAGCTCAACGGAAGGGGTTGGCAATCAGCCCCAGCATTTT. The full variable domain, in which reference TRBV7-9 and TRBJ1-5 provide the parts outside the CDR3, is DTGVSQNPRHKITKRGQNVTFRCDPISEHNRLYWYRQTLGQGPEFLTYFQNEAQLEKSRLLSDRFSAERPKGSFSTLEIQRTEQGDSAMYLCASSSTEGVGNQPQHFGDGTRLSIL.

This rearrangement joins TRBV19 to TRBJ1-2; 8 nucleotides agree with TRBD1. With 5 bases clipped from V and 3 bases from J, the junction kept 8 bases outside the gene matches. CDR3 size: 15 residues. Germline V gene sequence: CDR1 LNHDA, CDR2 SQIVND (reference sequence). The CDR3 sequence is CASSQNGQGDYGYTF. For the CDR3, the DNA is TGTGCCAGTAGTCAAAACGGACAGGGCGACTATGGCTACACCTTC.

The V gene is TRBV10-3, the J gene TRBJ2-7, with 7 bases fitting TRBD1. CDR3 size: 15 residues. The germline V gene has CDR1 ENHRY and CDR2 SYGVKD. With 4 bases clipped from V and 0 bases from J, the junction kept 6 bases outside the gene matches. This chain's CDR3 is CAISARDRVSYEQYF. In DNA form, the CDR3 reads TGTGCCATCAGTGCCCGGGACAGAGTCTCCTACGAGCAGTACTTC.

The CDR3: CSVDPGRLANTEAFF. CDR3 sequence (DNA): TGCAGCGTTGACCCTGGGCGTCTGGCGAACACTGAAGCTTTCTTT. This chain links TRBV29-1 with TRBJ1-1; no clear D gene. CDR1 is SQVTM, CDR2 ANQGSEA, per germline. The CDR3 totals 15 residues. Trimming stripped 3 bases from V and 1 base from J, with 15 bases between. Complete variable domain (other parts from reference TRBV29-1 and TRBJ1-1): SAVISQKPSRDICQRGTSLTIQCQVDSQVTMMFWYRQQPGQSLTLIATANQGSEATYESGFVIDKFPISRPNLTFSTLTVSNMSPEDSSIYLCSVDPGRLANTEAFFGQGTRLTVV.

V usage is TRBV9 and J usage is TRBJ1-1; no reliable D call. The V and J ends lost 3 bases and 4 bases respectively, with 13 bases between them. Germline V gene data show CDR1 as SGDLS and CDR2 as YYNGEE. This CDR3 comprises 14 residues. This CDR3 is CASSASGGFTEAFF. The CDR3 region has the DNA TGTGCCAGCAGCGCCTCTGGAGGGTTCACTGAAGCTTTCTTT.